This entry concerns a single TCR beta chain. The data originate from a study of T cell repertoires in cytomegalovirus infection. V was pared by 0 bases and J by 0 bases, with 18 bases between. Per germline, CDR1 LGHNA and CDR2 YSLEER. The CDR3 is 20 residues long. MiXCR, run by TCRdb on the reads, gives a single entry per CDR3 protein. In the table there are about 200,000 distinct CDR3 sequences, about a tenth of which are singletons. The receptor was derived from a human donor in good health (CMV status not recorded). Some clones in this sample may be carry-over from other donors' samples. The specimen sequenced was PBMCs. This rearrangement joins TRBV4-3 to TRBJ2-6; D ambiguous. As DNA, the CDR3 is TGCGCCAGCAGCCAAGACTCGACGAGCCTCTCTTACTCTGGGGCCAACGTCCTGACTTTC. Its protein is CASSQDSTSLSYSGANVLTF.